The clone carrying this TCR beta chain has more than one count but fewer than ten. As yet, its antigen is unknown. The V gene's germline CDR1 is SGHTA and CDR2 FQGNSA. V lost 2 bases and J lost 2, with 7 bases in between. This CDR3 contains 14 residues. The sample comes from a study of CD8+CD57+ T cells in acquired aplastic anemia. Study-level findings and limits: Patients and controls shared roughly 30 CD8+ CDR3 sequences, which appeared highly expressed in patients and within their immunodominant clones.

Only patients with CD8+CD57+ cell expansion on flow cytometry were chosen for sequencing. Genomic DNA served as template for TCR beta VDJ and CDR3 profiling. Via MiXCR, TCRdb re-called the reads, giving one row per CDR3 protein. The profile shows 150,000 to 200,000 distinct CDR3 sequences, around 63% of them singletons. Sequencing used sorted CD4+, CD8+, or CD8+CD57+ T cells (not recorded which) from PBMCs. The rearrangement joins TRBV7-2 to TRBJ2-1; D is undetermined. This clonotype originated in a human donor with aplastic anemia. CDR3 sequence: CASSLFVPYNEQFF. The CDR3 DNA is TGTGCCAGCAGCTTATTCGTACCCTACAATGAGCAGTTCTTC. Combining the CDR3 with reference TRBV7-2 and TRBJ2-1 gives the whole variable domain GAGVSQSPSNKVTEKGKDVELRCDPISGHTALYWYRQSLGQGLEFLIYFQGNSAPDKSGLPSDRFSAERTGGSVSTLTIQRTQQEDSAVYLCASSLFVPYNEQFFGPGTRLTVL.